A selection of T cell receptor beta chains follows, all from one sample in a study of T cell responses to AZD1222 COVID-19 vaccine. Some clones are missing from TCRdb's copy, which holds only in-frame ones; the method was immunoSEQ multiplex PCR. The repertoire has 100,000 to 150,000 clones, 75% to 90% of them found once; the top ten carry about 1.5%. The sample was peripheral blood, taken on day 0 of AZD1222 vaccination. These receptors all stem from an adult in good health. Both conserved end residues are part of each CDR3. A D gene is named only where the DNA matches it firmly.

v_call	d_call	j_call	cdr3_aa
TRBV10-3	NA	TRBJ2-2	CAISESGTGPGSSTGELFF
TRBV6-5	NA	TRBJ1-6	CASSYRGPSPLHF
TRBV14	TRBD2	TRBJ2-3	CASSYTSGGTDTQYF
TRBV6-4	TRBD1	TRBJ1-2	CASSETGFSYGYTF
TRBV3-1/TRBV3-2	NA	TRBJ1-2	CASSQGIGDGYTF
TRBV5-5	NA	TRBJ2-7	CASRTPGTKYEQYF
TRBV7-2	TRBD1	TRBJ2-7	CASSPARTGIYEQYF
TRBV7-6	TRBD2	TRBJ2-7	CASSSFEGGSYEQYF
TRBV4-1	TRBD1	TRBJ2-7	CASSQDDSDRVFSYEQYF
TRBV5-4	NA	TRBJ1-2	CASSFRDDRRGYTF
TRBV3-1/TRBV3-2	TRBD1	TRBJ1-2	CASSHPGQETPYGYTF
TRBV19	NA	TRBJ1-5	CASKDTGPTLAPQHF
TRBV19	NA	TRBJ1-2	CASTAPEGLRNYGYTF
TRBV5-1	TRBD1	TRBJ1-4	CASTPGTGDEKLFF
TRBV19	NA	TRBJ1-1	CASSIGTMNTEAFF
TRBV7-2	TRBD1	TRBJ2-7	CASSLLGTGLYEQYF
TRBV28	TRBD1	TRBJ2-7	CASGGLGDRGTYEQYF
TRBV19	NA	TRBJ1-1	CASRSIVEAFF
TRBV5-1	NA	TRBJ1-5	CASSLGEGDSNQPQHF
TRBV15	NA	TRBJ2-3	CATSFWVLTDTQYF
TRBV9	NA	TRBJ1-2	CASSVGRGVSWDGYTF
TRBV5-1	NA	TRBJ1-2	CASSPRAAPYGYTF
TRBV3-1/TRBV3-2	NA	TRBJ1-2	CASSQDEGVDGYTF
TRBV19	NA	TRBJ2-5	CASSINGPGEETQYF
TRBV10-3	NA	TRBJ2-1	CAIRDLKYNEQFF
TRBV7-8	NA	TRBJ1-2	CASSPDMGGYTF
TRBV10-3	TRBD1	TRBJ2-1	CATTLAGTGIYNEQFF
TRBV29-1	TRBD1	TRBJ2-7	CSGGQGAYEQYF
TRBV5-1	NA	TRBJ2-3	CASSLRDGSTDTQYF
TRBV5-1	NA	TRBJ2-2	CASSLGTHTGELFF
TRBV2	TRBD1	TRBJ1-3	CASSEWGQSSGNTIYF
TRBV30	NA	TRBJ1-2	CARDKRNYGYTF
TRBV5-1	NA	TRBJ2-1	CASSYLGDEQFF
TRBV7-3	TRBD2	TRBJ2-5	CASSTSGGALETQYF
TRBV7-9	TRBD1	TRBJ1-2	CASRNNLGGDGYTF
TRBV9	NA	TRBJ1-2	CASSVAASLLYGYTF
TRBV10-3	NA	TRBJ1-1	CAISPTGMLTEAFF
TRBV9	NA	TRBJ1-5	CASAHIHQHF
TRBV2	NA	TRBJ1-1	CASSDGRNTEAFF
TRBV19	TRBD2	TRBJ2-1	CASSIGGLAGGNEQFF
TRBV24-1	NA	TRBJ1-6	CATSEGLWSPLHF
TRBV3-1/TRBV3-2	TRBD1	TRBJ1-4	CASSPGQGARTNEKLFF
TRBV6-2/TRBV6-3	NA	TRBJ1-3	CASSYRPGDLSGNTIYF
TRBV15	TRBD1	TRBJ1-2	CATSRGTGGSYGYTF
TRBV28	NA	TRBJ2-6	CASSLDRPFEAPSSGANVLTF
TRBV5-5	TRBD2	TRBJ2-3	CASSLSWLAGVTDTQYF
TRBV30	NA	TRBJ1-2	CAWSGGRGYTF
TRBV25-1	NA	TRBJ2-2	CASSVRAGNTGELFF
TRBV7-2	NA	TRBJ2-4	CASSSSGTVAKNIQYF
TRBV11-2	NA	TRBJ2-2	CASSLEVANTGELFF